This TCR beta chain was profiled in a study of T cell repertoires in cytomegalovirus infection. Across the study: Carrying CMV and the relevant HLA type showed in public TCR beta signatures. Study conclusions and caveats: Pooled public TCR beta family frequency picked out CMV carriers with the relevant HLA. The study found HLA-C-restricted CMV-specific TCR beta clonotypes dominating the ex vivo response.

Germline assignment: CDR1 LNHNV and CDR2 YYDKDF (reference sequence). This CDR3 region has 13 residues. The V end was cut by 1 base, the J end by 6 bases, with 9 bases between. One entry per CDR3 protein, called by TCRdb with MiXCR from the reads. The table records hundreds of thousands of distinct CDR3 sequences, roughly a third of them present only once. For this clonotype: Its antigen remains unknown.

The rearrangement uses TRBV15 and TRBJ1-2, with a possible D match to TRBD1 (5 bases). The sequencing here drew on cultured PBMCs, taken from culture after CMV antigen stimulation. The sequence was obtained from a human donor in good health (CMV status not recorded). Some clones in this sample may be carry-over from other donors' samples. The CDR3 spells CATSRGRGDGYTF. CDR3 coding DNA: TGTGCCACCAGCAGAGGGAGGGGAGATGGCTACACCTTC.